This T cell receptor (beta chain) comes out of a study of cytomegalovirus exposure and HLA in healthy donors. Study details: As an earlier analysis found, roughly 180 million T cells yielded fewer than 130 million unique TCR beta sequences.

The CDR3 runs to 16 residues. Germline CDR1 reads SGHTA; CDR2 reads FQGNSA. The V and J ends lost 5 bases and 7 bases, in that order; junction bases with no gene match: 9. Use of 60 Vbeta and 13 Jbeta primers characterized the PCR. Measured with immunoSEQ multiplex PCR; TCRdb has only the in-frame clones, and not every one. The table includes 160,000 or so clones, more than 65% detected once. This clone has only a few counts. Sequenced sample: PBMCs. The chain combines TRBV7-2 with TRBJ2-1; 12 bases map to TRBD2. This clonotype originated in a man aged 50-60 years in good health and CMV-seropositive. The CDR3 loop reads CASSRASGRGMNEQFF. CDR3 DNA: TGTGCCAGCAGCAGAGCTAGCGGGAGGGGGATGAATGAGCAGTTCTTC.